A single sample gave rise to the 28 T cell receptor beta chains below, sequenced in a study of graft-versus-host responses after intestinal transplantation. Which antigens these TCRs recognize remains unknown. Here immunoSEQ multiplex PCR was the method, and the copy in TCRdb shows in-frame clones only, minus some. The sample yields about 71,000 clones, 90% to 95% seen once. The specimen comprised unstimulated CD8+ T cells sorted from spleen or lymph node cells, sampled before intestinal transplant. Receptor source: a human donor who received an intestinal transplant.

The chain uses TRBV14 and TRBJ2-1, with 9 bases lining up with TRBD2. Looked up from germline, CDR1 is SGHDN and CDR2 is FVKESK. J gave up 3 bases and V 2 bases, and 2 bases lay outside the gene matches. The CDR3 is 15 amino acids. In DNA, the CDR3 is TGTGCCAGCAGCCAACTAGCGGGACGCTACAATGAGCAGTTCTTC. As protein: CASSQLAGRYNEQFF. Together with reference TRBV14 and TRBJ2-1, the CDR3 gives the full variable domain: EAGVTQFPSHSVIEKGQTVTLRCDPISGHDNLYWYRRVMGKEIKFLLHFVKESKQDESGMPNNRFLAERTGGTYSTLKVQPAELEDSGVYFCASSQLAGRYNEQFFGPGTRLTVL.

V is TRBV27 and J is TRBJ2-1; 10 nucleotides align to TRBD2. The ends lost 3 bases at V and 4 bases at J; junction bases unmatched: 6. The CDR3 has 16 amino acids. Germline V gene lookup returns CDR1 MNHEY and CDR2 SMNVEV (reference sequence). CDR3 coding DNA: TGTGCCAGCAGTTTGGGGACTAGCGATTATTACAATGAGCAGTTCTTC. This sequence encodes CASSLGTSDYYNEQFF.

The chain combines TRBV11-2 with TRBJ2-5; no definite D call. Germline CDR1 reads SGHAT; CDR2 reads FQNNGV. The length of the CDR3 is 13 residues. The V end was cut by 1 base, the J end by 4 bases, with 7 bases between. The CDR3 is CASSLAGPETQYF. CDR3 sequence (DNA): TGTGCCAGCAGCTTAGCTGGTCCAGAGACCCAGTACTTC.

The chain joins TRBV27 to TRBJ2-7, with 7 bases aligning to TRBD2. CDR3 length: 12 residues. Germline CDR1 MNHEY, CDR2 SMNVEV (reference sequence). The trim removed 4 bases at V and 12 bases at J, leaving 9 bases unmatched. The CDR3, as DNA: TGTGCCAGCAGTTCTGCTAGCGGTTCTGCGTACTTC. Its protein product is CASSSASGSAYF.

The rearrangement joins TRBV7-8 to TRBJ1-1; weak D call: TRBD1 (5 bases). The germline V gene encodes CDR1 SGHVS and CDR2 FQNEAQ. The CDR3 is made up of 19 amino acids. V lost 1 base to trimming and J lost 2 bases, with 23 bases between them. CDR3 nucleotides: TGTGCCAGCAGCTTAGAACGTATCGGCCCCCTCGGGACTAACACTGAAGCTTTCTTT. It encodes CASSLERIGPLGTNTEAFF.

The chain couples TRBV2 to TRBJ1-5, with 7 bases lining up with TRBD1. The CDR3 spans 16 residues. V lost 6 bases and J lost 2; bases outside the gene matches: 10. Germline lookup yields CDR1 SNHLY and CDR2 FYNNEI. The CDR3 region is CASSVTGMSGNQPQHF. CDR3 nucleotides: TGTGCCAGCAGCGTGACAGGGATGAGCGGCAATCAGCCCCAGCATTTT. The whole variable domain, filled in from reference TRBV2 and TRBJ1-5, reads EPEVTQTPSHQVTQMGQEVILRCVPISNHLYFYWYRQILGQKVEFLVSFYNNEISEKSEIFDDQFSVERPDGSNFTLKIRSTKLEDSAMYFCASSVTGMSGNQPQHFGDGTRLSIL.

The CDR3 DNA reads as TGCGCCAGCAGTGCCTTATTCCGCGGACCCATGAACGAGCAGTACTTC. Amino acids: CASSALFRGPMNEQYF. The chain uses TRBV10-1 and TRBJ2-7; D is uncertain. Trimming pared 4 bases from V and 5 bases from J, leaving 21 bases between. The germline V gene encodes CDR1 WNHNN and CDR2 SYGVQD (reference sequence). The CDR3 loop spans 16 amino acids.

The chain is built from TRBV4-1 and TRBJ2-7, with 9 nucleotides matching TRBD1. The CDR3 contains 16 residues. Germline-derived CDR1 and CDR2 are MGHRA and YSYEKL. V shed 3 bases and J 0 bases; nucleotides not matched to a gene: 6. The CDR3 loop is CASSHAGTGSSYEQYF. The CDR3 DNA is TGCGCCAGCAGCCATGCCGGGACAGGGAGCTCCTACGAGCAGTACTTC.

This CDR3 reads CASSVGDSDTQYF. The DNA of the CDR3 is TGTGCCAGCAGCGTAGGGGACTCAGATACGCAGTATTTT. This chain links TRBV9 with TRBJ2-3; perhaps TRBD2 as D (6 bases). The CDR3 is made up of 13 amino acids. Trimming took 0 bases from V and 4 from J, leaving 6 bases between them. Germline values: CDR1 SGDLS, CDR2 YYNGEE.

V gene TRBV11-2 combines with J gene TRBJ2-2; 12 bases fit TRBD2. V was clipped by 3 bases and J by 5 bases; unmatched bases: 7. The CDR3 runs to 17 residues. The germline V gene has CDR1 SGHAT and CDR2 FQNNGV. In DNA form, the CDR3 reads TGTGCCAGCAGCTTCCTAGCGGGAGGGCCCGAGACCGGGGAGCTGTTTTTT. As protein: CASSFLAGGPETGELFF.

This clone was seen only once. Written as DNA, the CDR3 is TGTGCCAGCAGTTCCCCCTCTAATGCGAGGGGCCCCTATGGCTACACCTTC. It translates to CASSSPSNARGPYGYTF. This chain links TRBV28 with TRBJ1-2; a weak D match, TRBD1 (5 bases). This CDR3 has 17 residues. Germline lookup yields CDR1 MDHEN and CDR2 SYDVKM. The V gene lost 4 bases and the J gene lost 4 bases, with 22 bases spanning the gap.

The chain recombines TRBV29-1 with TRBJ2-2, with no clear D. V was pared by 6 bases and J by 0 bases, with 8 bases between. Looked up from germline, CDR1 is SQVTM and CDR2 is ANQGSEA. There are 13 residues in the CDR3. For the CDR3, the DNA is TGCAGCGTAGAGACCGCGAACACCGGGGAGCTGTTTTTT. This sequence encodes CSVETANTGELFF.

The chain is built from TRBV30 and TRBJ2-1, with 9 nucleotides matching TRBD2. Trimming removed 0 bases from V and 8 bases from J; junction bases left unmatched: 8. Germline assignment: CDR1 GTSNPN and CDR2 SVGIG (reference sequence). The CDR3 runs to 15 residues. For the CDR3, the DNA is TGTGCCTGGAGTGTAAGTCTAGCGGGAATCGATGAGCAGTTCTTC. Amino acid sequence: CAWSVSLAGIDEQFF. The entire variable domain, with the rest obtained from reference TRBV30 and TRBJ2-1, is as follows: SQTIHQWPATLVQPVGSPLSLECTVEGTSNPNLYWYRQAAGRGLQLLFYSVGIGQISSEVPQNLSASRPQDRQFILSSKKLLLSDSGFYLCAWSVSLAGIDEQFFGPGTRLTVL.

A word on this clone: Compared with germline, one end of the junction differs, possibly owing to a read error. The CDR3 loop is CATSGVSKAGGPYIEQFF. The CDR3 DNA follows: TGTGCCACCAGCGGAGTATCAAAAGCGGGAGGGCCCTACATTGAGCAGTTCTTC. The chain uses TRBV15 and TRBJ2-1, with 10 bases lining up with TRBD2. The CDR3 contains 18 residues. CDR1 LNHNV and CDR2 YYDKDF come from the germline V gene (reference sequence).

The V and J genes are TRBV9 and TRBJ2-5; TRBD1 matches 8 bases. Trimming took 4 bases from V and 0 from J; bases not matched to a gene: 8. CDR3 length: 16 residues. In germline, CDR1 is SGDLS, CDR2 YYNGEE. The CDR3 reads CASSSWTGPNQETQYF. CDR3 coding DNA: TGTGCCAGCAGCTCCTGGACAGGGCCGAACCAAGAGACCCAGTACTTC.

The chain employs TRBV5-6 and TRBJ2-3; TRBD2 matches at 10 bases. Germline V gene lookup returns CDR1 SGHDT and CDR2 YYEEEE. The V gene end was trimmed by 6 bases and the J gene end by 5 bases; junction bases not matched to a gene: 9. The CDR3 consists of 15 residues. CDR3 sequence reads: CASNPLAGGKDTQYF. In DNA form, the CDR3 reads TGTGCCAGCAACCCATTAGCGGGAGGAAAAGATACGCAGTATTTT.

The V and J genes are TRBV5-1 and TRBJ2-3; the D call may be TRBD1 or TRBD2 (6 bases each). V was pared by 0 bases and J by 3 bases, with 11 bases between. This CDR3 has 15 residues. Germline CDR1 and CDR2: SGHRS and YFSETQ. In DNA form, the CDR3 reads TGCGCCAGCAGCTTGGCCGAGGGGGGAACAGATACGCAGTATTTT. Amino acids: CASSLAEGGTDTQYF.

The chain links TRBV27 to TRBJ2-7; D uncertain. CDR1 MNHEY and CDR2 SMNVEV come from the germline V gene (reference sequence). The CDR3 extends over 14 amino acids. The germline V and J ends were trimmed by 5 bases and 4 bases, with 15 bases remaining between them. As DNA, the CDR3 is TGTGCCAGCAGTATCAGGAGTCCCAAATACGAGCAGTACTTC. As protein: CASSIRSPKYEQYF.

The V call is TRBV5-4, the J call TRBJ2-5, with a weak D call TRBD2 (6 bases). Germline V gives CDR1 SGHNT, CDR2 YYREEE (reference sequence). V gave up 1 base and J gave up 1 base, with 14 bases separating them. The CDR3 totals 16 residues. CDR3 protein: CASSLYPAGTQETQYF. CDR3 DNA sequence: TGTGCCAGCAGCTTGTATCCAGCGGGTACCCAAGAGACCCAGTACTTC.

This sequence joins TRBV7-2 and TRBJ1-5; no reliable D call. Trimming took 5 bases from V and 9 from J, leaving 11 bases between them. Germline CDR1 is SGHTA and CDR2 is FQGNSA. The CDR3 contains 12 residues. The CDR3 DNA follows: TGTGCCAGCAGCGACTCGGCGGGGCCCCAGCATTTT. Amino acids: CASSDSAGPQHF.

The chain combines TRBV5-8 with TRBJ2-1, with TRBD2 identical over 12 bases. The CDR3 contains 15 residues. The V gene end was trimmed by 4 bases and the J gene end by 4 bases; junction bases not matched to a gene: 3. Germline CDR1 SGHTS, CDR2 YDEGEE. The chain's CDR3 is CASSLGLAGYNEQFF. CDR3 bases: TGTGCCAGCAGCCTCGGACTAGCGGGGTACAATGAGCAGTTCTTC.

The chain combines TRBV19 with TRBJ2-7; D is uncertain. Germline loops: CDR1 LNHDA, CDR2 SQIVND (reference sequence). The CDR3 runs to 14 residues. Trimming removed 3 bases at V and 0 bases at J, with 9 bases between. In DNA, the CDR3 is TGTGCCAGTAGTATGGCCATCACCTCCTACGAGCAGTACTTC. Protein product: CASSMAITSYEQYF. The full variable domain, in which reference TRBV19 and TRBJ2-7 provide the parts outside the CDR3, is DGGITQSPKYLFRKEGQNVTLSCEQNLNHDAMYWYRQDPGQGLRLIYYSQIVNDFQKGDIAEGYSVSREKKESFPLTVTSAQKNPTAFYLCASSMAITSYEQYFGPGTRLTVT.

The chain combines TRBV13 with TRBJ2-3; D gene uncertain. The V end lost 5 bases, the J end lost 6 bases, and 15 bases lay between the germline ends. CDR3 size: 14 residues. Germline loops: CDR1 PRHDT, CDR2 FYEKMQ (reference sequence). CDR3 loop: CASSPRTSRDTQYF. CDR3 DNA sequence: TGTGCCAGCAGCCCCAGGACCTCGAGGGATACGCAGTATTTT.

The V gene is TRBV29-1, the J gene TRBJ2-1; 8 positions agree with TRBD2. The CDR3 spans 16 residues. V was pared by 5 bases and J by 0 bases, with 9 bases of the junction left unmatched. Germline V gene sequence: CDR1 SQVTM, CDR2 ANQGSEA. The CDR3 sequence is CSVWGAGESSYNEQFF. CDR3 coding DNA: TGCAGCGTTTGGGGAGCGGGAGAGAGCTCCTACAATGAGCAGTTCTTC.

The chain combines TRBV2 with TRBJ2-1, with a tentative D call TRBD2 (6 bases). Germline loops: CDR1 SNHLY, CDR2 FYNNEI. This CDR3 comprises 21 residues. V was cut by 4 bases and J by 0 bases, with 28 bases left in between. The CDR3 here is CASSGVFGLARPPSSYNEQFF. CDR3 DNA sequence: TGTGCCAGCAGTGGGGTTTTTGGGCTAGCGAGACCCCCGAGCTCCTACAATGAGCAGTTCTTC.

This clone occurred once. The rearrangement joins TRBV2 to TRBJ2-4; D is ambiguous. V shed 2 bases and J shed 8 bases, with 10 bases lying between them. Germline loops: CDR1 SNHLY, CDR2 FYNNEI. The CDR3 runs to 13 residues. The CDR3 sequence: CASSETERYIQYF. The CDR3 nucleotides are TGTGCCAGCAGTGAAACAGAGAGGTACATTCAGTACTTC.

V usage is TRBV2 and J usage is TRBJ2-7; maybe TRBD1 (6 bases). The germline CDR1 and CDR2 sequences are SNHLY and FYNNEI. The CDR3 spans 12 residues. With 6 bases removed from V and 6 bases from J, the gap between germline ends came to 12 bases. In nucleotides, the CDR3 is TGTGCCAGCAGAGGGGGTAGCTTCGAGCAGTACTTC. Amino acids: CASRGGSFEQYF.

This clone was seen just once. The rearrangement uses TRBV6-5 and TRBJ1-3; D remains ambiguous. The germline V gene has CDR1 MNHEY and CDR2 SVGAGI. The CDR3 contains 11 residues. Trimming cost V 10 bases and J 4 bases, with 8 bases left between them. CDR3 DNA sequence: TGTGCCACCATTTCAGGAAACACCATATATTTT. As protein: CATISGNTIYF.